These 12 T cell receptor beta chains originate from one sample sequenced in a study of blood T cell repertoires in COVID-19. Some clones are missing from TCRdb's copy, which holds only in-frame ones; the method was immunoSEQ multiplex PCR. Among around 42,000 clones listed, about 85% were seen once. The specimen was peripheral blood. All receptors derive from a woman of 80 years or more with acute or convalescent COVID-19.

The J gene is TRBJ2-7, the V gene TRBV30, with 8 nucleotides matching TRBD1. With V trimmed by 0 bases and J by 5 bases, 6 bases remained unmatched. Germline CDR1 reads GTSNPN; CDR2 reads SVGIG (reference sequence). The CDR3 totals 14 residues. The CDR3 region has the DNA TGTGCCTGGAGTGTACGGACAGGGTCTAACGAGCAGTACTTC. This translates into CAWSVRTGSNEQYF.

The chain couples TRBV4-1 to TRBJ2-1; unclear D gene. The CDR3 is made up of 15 amino acids. CDR1 and CDR2 from the germline V gene are MGHRA and YSYEKL. Trimming removed 2 bases from V and 0 bases from J, with 8 bases in between. This CDR3 is CASSQTPSSYNEQFF. DNA for the CDR3: TGCGCCAGCAGCCAAACCCCTAGCTCCTACAATGAGCAGTTCTTC.

The chain has TRBV5-1 and TRBJ2-5; TRBD1 is a possible D gene (5 bases). Germline-derived CDR1 and CDR2 are SGHRS and YFSETQ. V dropped 4 bases and J dropped 6 bases, with 13 bases sitting between them. There are 13 residues in the CDR3. In nucleotides, the CDR3 is TGCGCCAGCAGCCTAACACAGGCGAAGACCCAGTACTTC. It translates to CASSLTQAKTQYF.

V usage is TRBV6-5 and J usage is TRBJ1-4; weak D call: TRBD1 (6 bases). The germline V gene has CDR1 MNHEY and CDR2 SVGAGI. With 0 bases removed from V and 6 bases from J, the gap between germline ends came to 11 bases. CDR3 length: 15 residues. CDR3 residues: CASSYSGANDEKLFF. The CDR3 nucleotides are TGTGCCAGCAGTTACTCGGGGGCTAACGATGAAAAACTGTTTTTT.

The chain is built from TRBV29-1 and TRBJ2-1; TRBD1 matches 9 bases. With 3 bases clipped from V and 6 bases from J, the junction kept 9 bases outside the gene matches. This CDR3 spans 15 amino acids. In germline, CDR1 is SQVTM, CDR2 ANQGSEA. The CDR3 sequence: CSVELSDRGINEQFF. For the CDR3, the DNA is TGCAGCGTTGAGTTATCGGACAGGGGAATCAATGAGCAGTTCTTC.

V is TRBV28 and J is TRBJ1-6; weak D call: TRBD1 (5 bases). Trimming took 5 bases from V and 7 from J, leaving 9 bases between them. Germline CDR1 reads MDHEN; CDR2 reads SYDVKM. The CDR3 sequence is 13 residues long. The CDR3 is CASSPRQNSPLHF. CDR3 DNA sequence: TGTGCCAGCAGTCCTCGACAGAATTCACCCCTCCACTTT.

The chain has TRBV11-3 and TRBJ2-7; D gene unclear. Germline CDR1 and CDR2: SGHNT and YENEEA. This CDR3 spans 14 amino acids. V was cut by 4 bases and J by 2 bases, with 12 bases left in between. The CDR3 is CASSSQADAYEQYF. CDR3 nucleotides: TGTGCCAGCAGCTCCCAGGCAGACGCCTACGAGCAGTACTTC.

This clone was counted a single time. This chain uses TRBV18 with TRBJ1-5; D remains ambiguous. Germline-derived CDR1 and CDR2 are KGHSH and LQKENI. V lost 2 bases, J lost 0 bases, and 5 bases lay in between. This CDR3 is 14 amino acids long. Written as DNA, the CDR3 is TGTGCCAGCTCACCAGGAGATAGCAATCAGCCCCAGCATTTT. Encoded protein: CASSPGDSNQPQHF.

This chain links TRBV4-2 with TRBJ1-2; D unresolved. The CDR3 length is 15 residues. From germline, CDR1 is LGHNA and CDR2 YNFKEQ. V was trimmed by 0 bases and J by 5 bases, leaving 13 bases between them. The CDR3 region has the DNA TGTGCCAGCAGCCAAGATGAGGGCGCTCCTTATGGCTACACCTTC. Protein product: CASSQDEGAPYGYTF.

This rearrangement joins TRBV6-2 or TRBV6-3 to TRBJ2-2; D not resolved. Germline V gene sequence: CDR1 MNHEY, CDR2 SVGEGT. Between the trimmed V and J ends, which lost 2 bases and 4 bases, there was a span of 8 bases. This CDR3 is built from 14 residues. The CDR3 nucleotides read TGTGCCAGCAGTTACGCGCTGCGCACCGGGGAGCTGTTTTTT. Residues: CASSYALRTGELFF.

V and J are TRBV6-6 and TRBJ1-5, with 8 bases identical to TRBD1. The CDR3 has 14 residues. The germline V gene encodes CDR1 MNHNY and CDR2 SVGAGI (reference sequence). Trimming removed 4 bases from V and 5 bases from J; junction bases left unmatched: 4. The CDR3 DNA sequence: TGTGCCAGCAGTTCGACAGGGGCGGATCAGCCCCAGCATTTT. It codes for CASSSTGADQPQHF.

The V gene is TRBV7-2, the J gene TRBJ2-3; 7 nucleotides agree with TRBD2. Germline values: CDR1 SGHTA, CDR2 FQGNSA. The V gene end was trimmed by 0 bases and the J gene end by 2 bases; junction bases not matched to a gene: 8. The CDR3 covers 17 residues. The CDR3 nucleotides read TGTGCCAGCAGCTTAGCGTTCGCGGGGGTTCACACAGATACGCAGTATTTT. Translating it yields CASSLAFAGVHTDTQYF. Full variable domain (remainder filled in from reference TRBV7-2 and TRBJ2-3): GAGVSQSPSNKVTEKGKDVELRCDPISGHTALYWYRQSLGQGLEFLIYFQGNSAPDKSGLPSDRFSAERTGGSVSTLTIQRTQQEDSAVYLCASSLAFAGVHTDTQYFGPGTRLTVL.